These 27 T cell receptor beta chains were sequenced from one sample in a study of T cell responses to AZD1222 COVID-19 vaccine. This table comes from immunoSEQ multiplex PCR, and its TCRdb copy is limited to in-frame clones, with some not included. Altogether roughly 140,000 clones are present, 90% to 95% being singletons, with the ten largest covering around 5.2%. This material consisted of peripheral blood, taken on day 0 of AZD1222 vaccination. All receptors come from an adult in good health.

V and J are TRBV7-9 and TRBJ1-5; D is unresolved. Trimming stripped 2 bases from V and 3 bases from J, with 11 bases between. Germline CDR1 SEHNR, CDR2 FQNEAQ (reference sequence). This CDR3 spans 15 amino acids. CDR3 amino acids: CASSLLEGPNQPQHF. The CDR3, as DNA: TGTGCCAGCAGCTTACTAGAAGGGCCCAATCAGCCCCAGCATTTT.

CDR3 amino acids: CASSDLTGGTGEPDTQYF. Here the CDR3 DNA reads TGTGCCAGCAGCGACCTCACGGGGGGGACAGGGGAGCCAGATACGCAGTATTTT. The chain has TRBV9 and TRBJ2-3; 10 bases map to TRBD1. In germline, CDR1 is SGDLS, CDR2 YYNGEE. With V trimmed by 3 bases and J by 4 bases, 14 bases remained unmatched. This CDR3 is built from 18 residues.

This chain joins TRBV5-4 and TRBJ2-5; D not certain. This CDR3 has 13 amino acids. The V gene's germline CDR1 is SGHNT and CDR2 YYREEE (reference sequence). V lost 2 bases and J 3 bases, leaving 8 bases between the germline ends. This CDR3 reads CASSLPMKETQYF. For the CDR3, the DNA is TGTGCCAGCAGCTTACCGATGAAAGAGACCCAGTACTTC.

For the CDR3, the DNA is TGTGCCAGCAGCTACCTCGACCGTGGGAACACTGAAGCTTTCTTT. It codes for CASSYLDRGNTEAFF. The chain carries TRBV5-6 and TRBJ1-1; no firm D call. The CDR3 is 15 residues long. The V end was cut by 3 bases, the J end by 1 base, with 13 bases between. Germline assignment: CDR1 SGHDT and CDR2 YYEEEE.

The gene calls are TRBV14 and TRBJ1-2; D is undetermined. This CDR3 is built from 15 residues. Trimming took 3 bases from V and 4 from J, leaving 15 bases between them. Germline V lookup: CDR1 SGHDN, CDR2 FVKESK. The CDR3 DNA reads TGTGCCAGCAGCCATAAGCTCAAGCGAGGCTATGGCTACACCTTC. This translates into CASSHKLKRGYGYTF.

The V call is TRBV5-1, the J call TRBJ2-1, with D perhaps TRBD2 (6 bases). CDR1 is SGHRS and CDR2 is YFSETQ in the germline V gene. Trimming cost V 3 bases and J 4 bases, with 29 bases left between them. This CDR3 spans 20 amino acids. CDR3 loop: CASSYPLGGPPNKAYNEQFF. In nucleotides, the CDR3 is TGCGCCAGCAGCTACCCATTGGGAGGCCCCCCCAATAAAGCGTACAATGAGCAGTTCTTC.

The chain's CDR3 is CSAQNTEAFF. CDR3 nucleotides: TGCAGCGCACAGAACACTGAAGCTTTCTTT. V is TRBV29-1 and J is TRBJ1-1, with D unresolved. The CDR3 is made up of 10 amino acids. V lost 7 bases and J 1 base, leaving 4 bases between the germline ends. Germline V gene data show CDR1 as SQVTM and CDR2 as ANQGSEA.

This rearrangement joins TRBV6-1 to TRBJ1-5, with D maybe TRBD1 (5 bases). This CDR3 is 17 amino acids long. CDR1 and CDR2 (germline): MNHNS, SASEGT. Trimming shortened V by 0 bases and J by 4 bases, and 16 bases separated the two germline ends. The CDR3 nucleotides read TGTGCCAGCAGTGAAGCGAAGGGACCTGGTCGGAATCAGCCCCAGCATTTT. Its protein is CASSEAKGPGRNQPQHF.

The chain has TRBV24-1 and TRBJ2-3; 8 bases agree with TRBD2. Trimming removed 3 bases from V and 2 bases from J; junction bases left unmatched: 9. The CDR3 contains 17 residues. Germline V gene data show CDR1 as KGHDR and CDR2 as SFDVKD. In nucleotides, the CDR3 is TGTGCCACCAGTGATGCGTTTAGCGGGATCGACACAGATACGCAGTATTTT. Translation gives CATSDAFSGIDTDTQYF.

The chain recombines TRBV3-1 (or the pseudogene TRBV3-2) with TRBJ1-5; no firm D call. CDR3 length equals 12 residues. V lost 0 bases, J lost 10 bases, and 7 bases lay in between. Germline V gene sequence: CDR1 LGHDT, CDR2 YNNKEL (reference sequence). This chain's CDR3 is CASSQEGEPQHF. DNA of the CDR3: TGTGCCAGCAGCCAAGAAGGAGAACCCCAGCATTTT.

The J gene is TRBJ2-5, the V gene TRBV7-6; the match to TRBD1 covers 8 bases. The germline V gene has CDR1 SGHVS and CDR2 FNYEAQ. CDR3 length: 15 amino acids. J was trimmed by 5 bases and V by 6 bases; bases with no gene match: 11. As DNA, the CDR3 is TGTGCCAGCAGGCCTCCAGGGGGCACTAGGGAGACCCAGTACTTC. Translated: CASRPPGGTRETQYF.

This clone has more than one count but fewer than ten. The chain joins TRBV29-1 to TRBJ1-2, with 9 nucleotides matching TRBD1. This CDR3 is 15 amino acids long. Germline-derived CDR1 and CDR2 are SQVTM and ANQGSEA. Germline trimming cut 4 bases from V and 2 bases from J; bases unmatched to any gene: 8. DNA for the CDR3: TGCAGCGTTGGGACAGGGGCGAGTCGCAACTATGGCTACACCTTC. Amino acid sequence: CSVGTGASRNYGYTF.

CDR3 sequence (DNA): TGTGCCAGTAGTATTGGGCGGACAGGTACCTACGAGCAGTACTTC. It yields the protein CASSIGRTGTYEQYF. This chain connects TRBV19 to TRBJ2-7; 7 bases align to TRBD1. Trimming removed 3 bases from V and 2 bases from J; junction bases left unmatched: 7. Germline-derived CDR1 and CDR2 are LNHDA and SQIVND (reference sequence). This CDR3 contains 15 residues.

V and J are TRBV4-3 and TRBJ1-1, with TRBD1 matching 7 bases. Germline assignment: CDR1 LGHNA and CDR2 YSLEER. This CDR3 contains 14 residues. The V gene end was trimmed by 1 base and the J gene end by 7 bases; junction bases not matched to a gene: 6. The DNA for the CDR3 is TGCGCCAGCAGCCAAGCTTACAGGGGCCGTGAAGCTTTCTTT. Protein product: CASSQAYRGREAFF.

DNA of the CDR3: TGTGCCAGCTCACCCAGACAGGGTGGTACTAATGAAAAACTGTTTTTT. The encoded protein is CASSPRQGGTNEKLFF. The chain carries TRBV18 and TRBJ1-4; TRBD1 aligns across 7 bases. Germline-derived CDR1 and CDR2 are KGHSH and LQKENI. The CDR3 is 16 residues long. Germline trimming cut 3 bases from V and 2 bases from J; bases unmatched to any gene: 6.

This chain connects TRBV27 to TRBJ1-2; no clear D. Germline-derived CDR1 and CDR2 are MNHEY and SMNVEV (reference sequence). Trimming pared 7 bases from V and 2 bases from J, leaving 11 bases between. The CDR3 has 13 residues. In nucleotides, the CDR3 is TGTGCCAGCACCAGACACCTGAACTATGGCTACACCTTC. This codes for CASTRHLNYGYTF.

The genes are TRBV2 and TRBJ1-1; D gene uncertain. CDR1 is SNHLY and CDR2 is FYNNEI in the germline V gene. CDR3 size: 13 residues. The V end was cut by 11 bases, the J end by 0 bases, with 13 bases between. The CDR3 sequence is CARSHSLNTEAFF. CDR3 bases: TGTGCCCGTTCCCACTCCTTGAACACTGAAGCTTTCTTT.

CDR3 protein: CASSLLTSGFQETQYF. CDR3 sequence (DNA): TGTGCCAGCAGCCTTCTTACTAGCGGCTTTCAAGAGACCCAGTACTTC. V usage is TRBV7-9 and J usage is TRBJ2-5; 8 bases match TRBD2. The CDR3 extends over 16 amino acids. The V segment lost 5 bases and the J segment 2 bases; nucleotides outside the gene matches: 10. CDR1 is SEHNR, CDR2 FQNEAQ, per germline (reference sequence).

V is TRBV5-5 and J is TRBJ1-4, with a weak D call TRBD1 (5 bases). The CDR3 length is 14 residues. Trimming took off 6 bases at V and 3 bases at J, with 12 bases between the two ends. The germline V gene has CDR1 SGHKS and CDR2 YYEKEE (reference sequence). The CDR3 spells CASTQGMANEKLFF. The DNA for the CDR3 is TGTGCCAGCACCCAGGGAATGGCTAATGAAAAACTGTTTTTT.

The rearrangement joins TRBV6-6 to TRBJ2-2; the match to TRBD1 covers 7 bases. Germline trimming cut 5 bases from V and 6 bases from J; bases unmatched to any gene: 6. This CDR3 has 14 amino acids. The germline CDR1 and CDR2 sequences are MNHNY and SVGAGI (reference sequence). The chain's CDR3 is CASSPRQGAGELFF. In nucleotides, the CDR3 is TGTGCCAGCAGTCCCCGACAGGGCGCCGGGGAGCTGTTTTTT.

This clone is a singleton in its sample. The genes are TRBV12-3 or TRBV12-4 and TRBJ2-7; D is unresolved. This CDR3 spans 12 amino acids. The germline V and J ends were trimmed by 5 bases and 4 bases, with 9 bases remaining between them. The chain's CDR3 is CASSPFRYEQYF. The CDR3 coding sequence is TGTGCCAGCAGTCCGTTTCGTTACGAGCAGTACTTC.

The V call is TRBV4-1, the J call TRBJ1-4, with TRBD1 matching 7 bases. The ends lost 0 bases at V and 6 bases at J; junction bases unmatched: 16. This CDR3 has 19 amino acids. The germline CDR1 and CDR2 sequences are MGHRA and YSYEKL. The CDR3 bases are TGCGCCAGCAGCCAAGATCCTTTCCCAGTCGGGACAGACGATGAAAAACTGTTTTTT. Amino acid sequence: CASSQDPFPVGTDDEKLFF.

The chain recombines TRBV28 with TRBJ2-1; 8 bases align to TRBD2. Germline trimming cut 8 bases from V and 9 bases from J; bases unmatched to any gene: 6. The CDR3 covers 12 residues. Germline values: CDR1 MDHEN, CDR2 SYDVKM. The CDR3, as DNA: TGTGCCAGCCGGGAGGGTCCCGGTGAGCAGTTCTTC. Its protein product is CASREGPGEQFF.

This rearrangement joins TRBV5-6 to TRBJ2-3; D is unclear. The V and J ends lost 4 bases and 2 bases respectively, with 11 bases between them. Germline lookup yields CDR1 SGHDT and CDR2 YYEEEE. This CDR3 region has 14 residues. CDR3 sequence (DNA): TGTGCCAGCAGCCCTTGGGATTCCACAGATACGCAGTATTTT. Translation: CASSPWDSTDTQYF.

The chain links TRBV11-2 to TRBJ2-3, with D possibly TRBD2 on 6 matching bases. Trimming took off 5 bases at V and 5 bases at J, with 14 bases between the two ends. Germline V gene lookup returns CDR1 SGHAT and CDR2 FQNNGV. The CDR3 is 14 residues long. The CDR3 region is CASSPEGPGDTQYF. CDR3 sequence (DNA): TGTGCCAGCAGCCCGGAGGGGCCGGGAGATACGCAGTATTTT. Full variable domain (outside the CDR3, taken from reference TRBV11-2 and TRBJ2-3): EAGVAQSPRYKIIEKRQSVAFWCNPISGHATLYWYQQILGQGPKLLIQFQNNGVVDDSQLPKDRFSAERLKGVDSTLKIQPAKLEDSAVYLCASSPEGPGDTQYFGPGTRLTVL.

This clone appeared once. The chain carries TRBV5-1 and TRBJ2-5, with no clear D. V lost 3 bases to trimming and J lost 3 bases, with 9 bases between them. The CDR3 extends over 13 amino acids. Germline CDR1 SGHRS, CDR2 YFSETQ. Here the CDR3 DNA reads TGCGCCAGCAGCTCCCTAAGGGAAGAGACCCAGTACTTC. Encoded protein: CASSSLREETQYF.

This sequence joins TRBV10-3 and TRBJ2-1; TRBD1 aligns across 10 bases. The V and J ends lost 8 bases and 8 bases, in that order; junction bases with no gene match: 6. The CDR3 is made up of 13 amino acids. Germline-derived CDR1 and CDR2 are ENHRY and SYGVKD. CDR3 sequence reads: CAIAGTGDDEQFF. CDR3 DNA sequence: TGTGCCATCGCCGGGACAGGGGATGATGAGCAGTTCTTC.